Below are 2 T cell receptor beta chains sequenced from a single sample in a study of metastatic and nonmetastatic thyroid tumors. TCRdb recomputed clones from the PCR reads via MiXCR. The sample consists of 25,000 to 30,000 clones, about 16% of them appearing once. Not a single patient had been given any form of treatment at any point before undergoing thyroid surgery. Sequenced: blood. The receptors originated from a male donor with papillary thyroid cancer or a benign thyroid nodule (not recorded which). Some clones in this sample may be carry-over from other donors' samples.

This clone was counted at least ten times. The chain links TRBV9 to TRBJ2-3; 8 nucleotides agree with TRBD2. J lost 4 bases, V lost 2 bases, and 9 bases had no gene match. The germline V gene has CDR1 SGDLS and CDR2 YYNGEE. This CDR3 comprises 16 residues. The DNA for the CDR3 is TGTGCCAGCAGCGTTTCAGCGGGGGCGCCGGCAGATACGCAGTATTTT. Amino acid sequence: CASSVSAGAPADTQYF.

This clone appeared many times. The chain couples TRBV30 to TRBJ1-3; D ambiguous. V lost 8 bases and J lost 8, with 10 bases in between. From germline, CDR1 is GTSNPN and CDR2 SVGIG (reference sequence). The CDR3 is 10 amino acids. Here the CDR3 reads CALGGYTIYF. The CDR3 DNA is TGTGCCCTAGGAGGGTACACCATATATTTT.